These T cell receptor beta chains were read from a single sample in a study of cytomegalovirus exposure and HLA in healthy donors. Sequenced by immunoSEQ multiplex PCR; TCRdb stores in-frame clones only, minus some. The sample holds around 130,000 clones, over 50% seen once. The source material was PBMCs. These TCRs come from a woman in her thirties or forties in good health and CMV-seropositive. Each CDR3 is given with its conserved first and last residue. The order of the fields is V gene, D gene, clone size, J gene, CDR3 DNA, CDR3 protein. The D gene is left open where the match is weak. Rows give clone size only sometimes, using once, few, many, or a class for an expanded clone.

V: TRBV10-2
D: TRBD1
size: .
J: TRBJ1-4
DNA: TGCGCCAGCAGTGAGTCGGTAAGGGGGCCTCCTGCAAGTGAAAAACTGTTTTTT
CDR3: CASSESVRGPPASEKLFF

V: TRBV11-1
D: .
size: .
J: TRBJ2-7
DNA: TGTGCCAGCAGCTTAGCGCGAGGTTCCTACGAGCAGTACTTC
CDR3: CASSLARGSYEQYF

V: TRBV5-6
D: .
size: few
J: TRBJ1-5
DNA: TGTGCCAGCAGCTTGGGCAGGTTCAATCAGCCCCAGCATTTT
CDR3: CASSLGRFNQPQHF

V: TRBV11-2
D: .
size: .
J: TRBJ2-7
DNA: TGTGCCAGCAGCTTCGGTCAAACCTACGAGCAGTACTTC
CDR3: CASSFGQTYEQYF

V: TRBV10-2
D: TRBD2
size: .
J: TRBJ2-1
DNA: TGCGCCAGCAGTCTAGCGGGAGACTTTGAGCAGTTCTTC
CDR3: CASSLAGDFEQFF

V: TRBV6-1
D: .
size: .
J: TRBJ1-3
DNA: TGTGCCAGCAGTGTCACAGGGTCATTCTCTGGAAACACCATATATTTT
CDR3: CASSVTGSFSGNTIYF

V: TRBV6-1
D: TRBD1
size: .
J: TRBJ1-5
DNA: TGTGCCAGCAGGGAAACAGGGGCCCCCAATCAGCCCCAGCATTTT
CDR3: CASRETGAPNQPQHF

V: TRBV6-6
D: .
size: few
J: TRBJ1-4
DNA: TGTGCCAGCAGGGGGTTAGAACAGAGGGTGTTTTTT
CDR3: CASRGLEQRVFF

V: TRBV9
D: .
size: .
J: TRBJ2-7
DNA: TGTGCCAGCAGCGTATCCGAGGCGAGCGCCTACGAGCAGTACTTC
CDR3: CASSVSEASAYEQYF

V: TRBV2
D: TRBD2
size: .
J: TRBJ2-7
DNA: TGTGCCAGCAGACCTCCTAGCGGGATAGCCTACGAGCAGTACTTC
CDR3: CASRPPSGIAYEQYF

V: TRBV28
D: .
size: few
J: TRBJ1-1
DNA: TGTGCCAGCAGCGGACAGTTACCTGAAGCTTTCTTT
CDR3: CASSGQLPEAFF

V: TRBV9
D: .
size: .
J: TRBJ2-1
DNA: TGTGCCAGCTCCCCTCCCGGGATGGTCCACAATGAGCAGTTCTTC
CDR3: CASSPPGMVHNEQFF

V: TRBV19
D: TRBD2
size: .
J: TRBJ2-1
DNA: TGTGCCAGTCGTACTAGCGGGGCCTACAATGAGCAGTTCTTC
CDR3: CASRTSGAYNEQFF

V: TRBV28
D: .
size: once
J: TRBJ1-2
DNA: TGTGCCAGCCAAACGAAGGGGAGGAACTATGGCTACACCTTC
CDR3: CASQTKGRNYGYTF

V: TRBV5-1
D: TRBD2
size: few
J: TRBJ2-1
DNA: TGCGCCAGCAGCTTAGGGACTAGCGGGAGTAACAATGAGCAGTTCTTC
CDR3: CASSLGTSGSNNEQFF

V: TRBV6-1
D: TRBD1
size: once
J: TRBJ1-1
DNA: TGTGCCAGCAGTGCAGGACAGGGGGATGGTGAAGCTTTCTTT
CDR3: CASSAGQGDGEAFF

V: TRBV5-1
D: TRBD1
size: .
J: TRBJ1-2
DNA: TGCGCCAGCAGATTCAACAGGGGGGACTATGGCTACACCTTC
CDR3: CASRFNRGDYGYTF

V: TRBV5-6
D: .
size: .
J: TRBJ2-5
DNA: TGTGCCAGCAGCTTGGTGGGACTGCAAGAGACCCAGTACTTC
CDR3: CASSLVGLQETQYF

V: TRBV27
D: TRBD1
size: .
J: TRBJ1-3
DNA: TGTGCCAGCAGTAGGACAGGGGTGGGCGGAAACACCATATATTTT
CDR3: CASSRTGVGGNTIYF

V: TRBV14
D: TRBD1
size: .
J: TRBJ1-3
DNA: TGTGCCAGCAGCCAAGTTGGGACAGTGCTCTCTGGAAACACCATATATTTT
CDR3: CASSQVGTVLSGNTIYF

V: TRBV6-1
D: .
size: few
J: TRBJ2-1
DNA: TGTGCCAGCAGTGAGGATAGCGAATACAATGAGCAGTTCTTC
CDR3: CASSEDSEYNEQFF

V: TRBV27
D: TRBD2
size: .
J: TRBJ2-7
DNA: TGTGCCAGCAGCCCGGGACTAGCGGACTACGAGCAGTACTTC
CDR3: CASSPGLADYEQYF

V: TRBV7-9
D: .
size: .
J: TRBJ2-7
DNA: TGTGCCAGCAGCTTAAGGCAGGGAACAACCTACGAGCAGTACTTC
CDR3: CASSLRQGTTYEQYF

V: TRBV2
D: .
size: few
J: TRBJ2-3
DNA: TGTGCCAGCATCCCAGCGGGTATCACAGATACGCAGTATTTT
CDR3: CASIPAGITDTQYF

V: TRBV6-1
D: .
size: .
J: TRBJ2-5
DNA: TGTGCCAGCAGTGGGACAACCCTCCAAGAGACCCAGTACTTC
CDR3: CASSGTTLQETQYF

V: TRBV7-2
D: TRBD2
size: .
J: TRBJ2-3
DNA: TGTGCCAGCAGCTTAGCCAGCGGGGGTCACGAGACGCAGTATTTT
CDR3: CASSLASGGHETQYF

V: TRBV14
D: .
size: .
J: TRBJ1-1
DNA: TGTGCCAGCAGCCAAGGCACCGGGACAGAAGCTTTCTTT
CDR3: CASSQGTGTEAFF

V: TRBV18
D: .
size: .
J: TRBJ1-2
DNA: TGTGCCAGCTCACCGTACAAACAGGTAGATGACTATGGCTACACCTTC
CDR3: CASSPYKQVDDYGYTF

V: TRBV5-1
D: TRBD2
size: .
J: TRBJ2-1
DNA: TGCGCCAGCAGCTCGTCCGGGACTACCTACAATGAGCAGTTCTTC
CDR3: CASSSSGTTYNEQFF

V: TRBV27
D: TRBD2
size: .
J: TRBJ2-7
DNA: TGTGCCAGCAGTTTTTCGGGGGGCTCCTACGAGCAGTACTTC
CDR3: CASSFSGGSYEQYF

V: TRBV29-1
D: TRBD1
size: .
J: TRBJ2-7
DNA: TGCAGCGCGATACCCCGGGACAGGGACTACGAGCAGTACTTC
CDR3: CSAIPRDRDYEQYF

V: TRBV11-2
D: .
size: .
J: TRBJ2-7
DNA: TGTGCCAGCAGCCTAGATTACGAGCAGTACTTC
CDR3: CASSLDYEQYF

V: TRBV7-9
D: .
size: .
J: TRBJ2-1
DNA: TGTGCCAGCAGCTCCCAGGGACTTCGCAATGAGCAGTTCTTC
CDR3: CASSSQGLRNEQFF

V: TRBV5-1
D: .
size: once
J: TRBJ2-7
DNA: TGCGCCAGCAGCCCAAGGGCTAGCGTGGAGGACGAGCAGTACTTC
CDR3: CASSPRASVEDEQYF

V: TRBV5-6
D: .
size: .
J: TRBJ1-5
DNA: TGTGCCAGCAGCTTGGTAGGGGATCAGCCCCAGCATTTT
CDR3: CASSLVGDQPQHF

V: TRBV9
D: .
size: .
J: TRBJ1-1
DNA: TGTGCTTCTGGGCAGGAACAGAACACTGAAGCTTTCTTT
CDR3: CASGQEQNTEAFF

V: TRBV19
D: TRBD1
size: once
J: TRBJ1-1
DNA: TGTGCCAGTAACCCCGGGACAGGGCGTCCTGATGAAGCTTTCTTT
CDR3: CASNPGTGRPDEAFF

V: TRBV28
D: TRBD2
size: .
J: TRBJ2-7
DNA: TGTGCCAGCAGGGGGGGAGGGAAGAACGAGCAGTACTTC
CDR3: CASRGGGKNEQYF

V: TRBV2
D: .
size: .
J: TRBJ2-7
DNA: TGTGCCAGCAGTGAATCGACTGGACAAGGGCAGTACTTC
CDR3: CASSESTGQGQYF

V: TRBV2
D: TRBD2
size: .
J: TRBJ2-3
DNA: TGTGCCAGTGAGCGGGGTGAACGGGATACGCAGTATTTT
CDR3: CASERGERDTQYF

V: TRBV30
D: .
size: .
J: TRBJ1-6
DNA: TGTGCCTGGAGGTTCTCATCAGGGGCAAATTCACCCCTCCACTTT
CDR3: CAWRFSSGANSPLHF

V: TRBV30
D: .
size: .
J: TRBJ2-7
DNA: TGTGCCTGGAGCTTAGATTACGAGCAGTACTTC
CDR3: CAWSLDYEQYF

V: TRBV29-1
D: TRBD1
size: .
J: TRBJ2-1
DNA: TGCAGCGTTGCGACAGGGACTGAGCAGTTCTTC
CDR3: CSVATGTEQFF

V: TRBV5-1
D: TRBD1
size: .
J: TRBJ2-5
DNA: TGCGCCAGCAGCTTAGACAGGGGGCGGGAGACCCAGTACTTC
CDR3: CASSLDRGRETQYF

V: TRBV5-1
D: TRBD1
size: .
J: TRBJ1-3
DNA: TGCGCCAGCAGCTTGGCTCCAACAGGGGGCCGAAACACCATATATTTT
CDR3: CASSLAPTGGRNTIYF

V: TRBV27
D: TRBD1
size: .
J: TRBJ2-7
DNA: TGTGCCAGCAGTTTGGGACAGGGAACCTACGAGCAGTACTTC
CDR3: CASSLGQGTYEQYF

V: TRBV7-9
D: TRBD1
size: few
J: TRBJ1-2
DNA: TGTGCCAGCAGCCACACAGGGGTCTATGGCTACACCTTC
CDR3: CASSHTGVYGYTF

V: TRBV29-1
D: TRBD2
size: .
J: TRBJ2-2
DNA: TGCAGCGTCGCCGGACTAGCGGACGGCACCGGGGAGCTGTTTTTT
CDR3: CSVAGLADGTGELFF

V: TRBV19
D: .
size: .
J: TRBJ1-1
DNA: TGTGCCAGTAGTATCCCCGGACAGATGAACACTGAAGCTTTCTTT
CDR3: CASSIPGQMNTEAFF

V: TRBV5-1
D: TRBD1
size: .
J: TRBJ1-2
DNA: TGCGCCAGCAGCTTGGTTCCAGGGGGCTATGGCTACACCTTC
CDR3: CASSLVPGGYGYTF

V: TRBV5-6
D: TRBD1
size: .
J: TRBJ2-7
DNA: TGTGCCAGCAGCTTTGGGACAGGGGGCTACGAGCAGTACTTC
CDR3: CASSFGTGGYEQYF

V: TRBV27
D: TRBD2
size: .
J: TRBJ2-5
DNA: TGTGCCAGCACCGGGGGGTGGGGGGAGACCCAGTACTTC
CDR3: CASTGGWGETQYF